This TCR beta chain was sequenced for a study of identical twins. Study-level results: There was more out-of-frame TCR alpha sharing in monozygotic twins than models estimated.

Each cDNA held unique molecular identifiers, and template switching gave it a universal primer site. Using its own MiXCR run on the 5' RACE reads, TCRdb lists one record per CDR3 protein. The table lists about 890,000 distinct CDR3 sequences, roughly an eighth of them singletons. On this clonotype itself: Its antigen is as yet unknown.

The donor group consisted entirely of healthy Caucasians. A further study also used this sample, focusing on yellow fever vaccine responses in identical twins.

Sequenced: PBMCs. The receptor comes from a woman between 18 and 29 years old in good health.

CDR3 sequence reads: CASSSTSGGASEQFF. CDR3 DNA: TGTGCCAGCAGCTCCACTAGCGGGGGGGCTAGTGAGCAGTTCTTC. The rearrangement joins TRBV7-9 to TRBJ2-1, with 13 bases that match TRBD2. The CDR3 is 15 amino acids. The V gene's germline CDR1 is SEHNR and CDR2 FQNEAQ (reference sequence). J gave up 9 bases and V 4 bases, and 6 bases lay outside the gene matches.